This entry lists 18 T cell receptor beta chains sequenced from one sample in a study of cytomegalovirus exposure and HLA in healthy donors. This PCR relied on a set of 60 Vbeta primers and 13 Jbeta primers. The table came from immunoSEQ multiplex PCR; TCRdb's copy has only in-frame clones and leaves some out. The data show roughly 20,000 clones, under 85% seen once. Sequenced: PBMCs. The receptors were sampled from a human donor in good health.

The CDR3 DNA reads as TGTGCCAGCAGCGTCAGTTTCCCGGGACAGGGGAGGGGGGAGCAGTTCTTC. It encodes CASSVSFPGQGRGEQFF. The chain links TRBV9 to TRBJ2-1, with 10 bases aligning to TRBD1. The germline V gene encodes CDR1 SGDLS and CDR2 YYNGEE. This CDR3 spans 17 amino acids. The V and J ends lost 2 bases and 10 bases, in that order; junction bases with no gene match: 15.

The CDR3 DNA sequence: TGCGCCAGCAGCCAAGTGTCCCGGGGAAGGAGCTATGGCTACACCTTC. This codes for CASSQVSRGRSYGYTF. This chain links TRBV4-3 with TRBJ1-2; D gene ambiguous. Trimming removed 1 base at V and 4 bases at J, with 16 bases between. This CDR3 contains 16 residues. Germline V lookup: CDR1 LGHNA, CDR2 YSLEER.

The chain joins TRBV7-9 to TRBJ1-6; the match to TRBD1 covers 9 bases. Looked up from germline, CDR1 is SEHNR and CDR2 is FQNEAQ (reference sequence). The CDR3 runs to 14 residues. Losses at the gene ends were 5 bases for V and 8 bases for J; bases not matched to a gene: 4. The CDR3 sequence: CASSADRGHSPLHF. The CDR3 DNA reads as TGTGCCAGCAGCGCGGACAGGGGTCATTCACCCCTCCACTTT.

The V call is TRBV6-5, the J call TRBJ2-1, with 9 positions matching TRBD1. The germline V gene encodes CDR1 MNHEY and CDR2 SVGAGI. The trim removed 10 bases at V and 9 bases at J, leaving 13 bases unmatched. The CDR3 length is 14 residues. The CDR3 protein is CATRWGQGLGEQFF. The CDR3 DNA sequence: TGTGCCACCCGCTGGGGACAGGGCCTTGGTGAGCAGTTCTTC.

The chain employs TRBV19 and TRBJ2-3; tentatively, D is TRBD1 (5 bases). Trimming cost V 3 bases and J 2 bases, with 9 bases left between them. Germline V gene data show CDR1 as LNHDA and CDR2 as SQIVND (reference sequence). This CDR3 spans 14 amino acids. CDR3 nucleotide sequence: TGTGCCAGTAGTATGAACGGACACACAGATACGCAGTATTTT. This codes for CASSMNGHTDTQYF.

The chain is built from TRBV4-1 and TRBJ2-2, with TRBD2 as a possible D gene (6 bases). Germline V gene lookup returns CDR1 MGHRA and CDR2 YSYEKL. V dropped 3 bases and J dropped 5 bases, with 10 bases sitting between them. The CDR3 is 14 amino acids. The CDR3 protein is CASSHGAGTGELFF. The CDR3 coding sequence is TGCGCCAGCAGCCATGGTGCGGGGACCGGGGAGCTGTTTTTT.

This clone occurred once. The rearrangement uses TRBV29-1 and TRBJ2-1; maybe TRBD1 (5 bases). The CDR3 totals 12 residues. Trimming stripped 8 bases from V and 10 bases from J, with 18 bases between. Germline CDR1 and CDR2: SQVTM and ANQGSEA. The CDR3 sequence: CSSWTIWMEQFF. The CDR3 DNA is TGCAGCTCTTGGACAATATGGATGGAGCAGTTCTTC.

The chain couples TRBV11-2 to TRBJ2-1, with TRBD2 matching 16 bases. The J segment lost 9 bases and the V segment lost 5 bases, leaving 7 bases of the junction unmatched. Germline V gives CDR1 SGHAT, CDR2 FQNNGV. The CDR3 runs to 16 residues. CDR3 sequence (DNA): TGTGCCAGCAGCCCCCCCGGGACTAGCGGGAGGGCTGAGCAGTTCTTC. Translated: CASSPPGTSGRAEQFF. Full variable domain (outside the CDR3, taken from reference TRBV11-2 and TRBJ2-1): EAGVAQSPRYKIIEKRQSVAFWCNPISGHATLYWYQQILGQGPKLLIQFQNNGVVDDSQLPKDRFSAERLKGVDSTLKIQPAKLEDSAVYLCASSPPGTSGRAEQFFGPGTRLTVL.

This chain joins TRBV25-1 and TRBJ1-2, with D uncertain. The CDR3 is 14 residues long. V lost 3 bases to trimming and J lost 0 bases, with 8 bases between them. Germline CDR1 and CDR2: MGHDK and SYGVNS. CDR3 residues: CASSEQTPNYGYTF. The CDR3 bases are TGTGCCAGCAGTGAGCAGACTCCTAACTATGGCTACACCTTC.

This clone occurred once. CDR3 DNA: TGTGCCAGCAGCTTGGAGGGTTCGGGTGACAGCTCCTACGAGCAGTACTTC. It is translated as CASSLEGSGDSSYEQYF. The chain carries TRBV5-4 and TRBJ2-7; a possible D gene is TRBD1 (5 bases). In germline, CDR1 is SGHNT, CDR2 YYREEE (reference sequence). Trimming took off 0 bases at V and 0 bases at J, with 16 bases between the two ends. The CDR3 has 17 amino acids.

The chain is built from TRBV6-5 and TRBJ1-2, with D perhaps matching TRBD1 (6 bases). Germline V gives CDR1 MNHEY, CDR2 SVGAGI. V lost 6 bases and J lost 2, with 10 bases in between. The CDR3 has 13 residues. The CDR3 DNA is TGTGCCAGCAGCTTACAGGGCAACTATGGCTACACCTTC. Encoded protein: CASSLQGNYGYTF.

The V gene is TRBV16, the J gene TRBJ1-2; possibly TRBD1 for D (6 bases). CDR3 length: 14 residues. Germline CDR1 is KGHSY and CDR2 is FQNENV. V was trimmed by 3 bases and J by 4 bases, leaving 12 bases between them. The CDR3 nucleotides are TGTGCCAGCAGCCAGGGGTACAGGGTCTATGGCTACACCTTC. Translation: CASSQGYRVYGYTF.

This chain links TRBV2 with TRBJ1-5, with TRBD1 matching 10 bases. V was clipped by 3 bases and J by 7 bases; unmatched bases: 3. The germline V gene has CDR1 SNHLY and CDR2 FYNNEI. CDR3 length: 14 amino acids. The CDR3 region is CASSEDRGGQPQHF. CDR3 DNA: TGTGCCAGCAGTGAGGACAGGGGGGGACAGCCCCAGCATTTT.

The chain employs TRBV19 and TRBJ2-3; tentatively, D is TRBD2 (5 bases). In germline, CDR1 is LNHDA, CDR2 SQIVND (reference sequence). V gave up 6 bases and J gave up 4 bases, with 11 bases separating them. The CDR3 contains 13 residues. CDR3: CASRTGSSDTQYF. As DNA, the CDR3 is TGTGCCAGTAGAACGGGGTCATCAGATACGCAGTATTTT. Filled out from reference TRBV19 and TRBJ2-3, the complete variable domain reads DGGITQSPKYLFRKEGQNVTLSCEQNLNHDAMYWYRQDPGQGLRLIYYSQIVNDFQKGDIAEGYSVSREKKESFPLTVTSAQKNPTAFYLCASRTGSSDTQYFGPGTRLTVL.

The rearrangement links TRBV4-2 to TRBJ1-2; D call uncertain. This CDR3 region has 14 residues. The V gene lost 3 bases and the J gene lost 2 bases, with 10 bases spanning the gap. Per the germline V gene, CDR1 is LGHNA and CDR2 is YNFKEQ. CDR3 DNA: TGTGCCAGCAGCCAGGTGACTGCAAACTATGGCTACACCTTC. Its translation is CASSQVTANYGYTF.

This chain uses TRBV19 with TRBJ2-3; D is unclear. Deletions cut 5 bases from V and 4 bases from J, with 13 bases between. Germline V CDR1 and CDR2: LNHDA, SQIVND (reference sequence). The CDR3 spans 14 residues. The chain's CDR3 is CASSARSPSDTQYF. CDR3 nucleotides: TGTGCCAGTAGTGCCCGGAGCCCCTCAGATACGCAGTATTTT. Variable domain in full (rest from reference TRBV19 and TRBJ2-3): DGGITQSPKYLFRKEGQNVTLSCEQNLNHDAMYWYRQDPGQGLRLIYYSQIVNDFQKGDIAEGYSVSREKKESFPLTVTSAQKNPTAFYLCASSARSPSDTQYFGPGTRLTVL.

V is TRBV7-2 and J is TRBJ2-1; 11 positions match TRBD2. The CDR3 has 15 residues. Looked up from germline, CDR1 is SGHTA and CDR2 is FQGNSA. With 5 bases clipped from V and 6 bases from J, the junction kept 6 bases outside the gene matches. The chain's CDR3 is CASSIGLAGGNEQFF. The CDR3 nucleotides read TGTGCCAGCAGCATTGGACTAGCGGGCGGCAATGAGCAGTTCTTC.

The chain links TRBV7-9 to TRBJ2-5, with 7 positions matching TRBD2. The CDR3 has 12 amino acids. Germline V gene data show CDR1 as SEHNR and CDR2 as FQNEAQ (reference sequence). With V trimmed by 3 bases and J by 11 bases, 6 bases remained unmatched. The CDR3 bases are TGTGCCAGCAGCTTCCGCGGGAGCCAGCAGTACTTC. This sequence encodes CASSFRGSQQYF.